This T cell receptor (beta chain) was captured in a study of blood T cell repertoires in COVID-19. Across the study: Acute and convalescent COVID-19 samples came from the United States, Italy and Spain. Sources were T cells, B-cell-depleted T cells, or PBMCs; the material itself was cDNA or gDNA.

This clone was recorded only once. In the original processing: Amplified reference gene primers provided the basis for estimating nucleated cell counts. Sequenced by immunoSEQ multiplex PCR; TCRdb stores in-frame clones only, minus some. V, J and clone size are taken as reported in that table, and D and trimming were inferred from the DNA itself. The data show a few hundred thousand clones, with about nine tenths seen just once and under 6.5% held by the top ten. Germline V gene lookup returns CDR1 SEHNR and CDR2 FQNEAQ (reference sequence). V lost 5 bases, J lost 0 bases, and 11 bases lay in between. This CDR3 has 14 residues.

V gene TRBV7-9 combines with J gene TRBJ2-7; D is unclear. The source material was peripheral blood. This clonotype was obtained from a man aged 55 to 70 with acute or convalescent COVID-19. This CDR3 is CASSPRRSSYEQYF. Written as DNA, the CDR3 is TGTGCCAGCAGCCCGCGACGGAGCTCCTACGAGCAGTACTTC.